This record concerns one T cell receptor beta chain sequence. The data derive from a study of OX40 agonist ivuxolimab in advanced cancers. Overall study: The drug used for patients, ivuxolimab, was an agonistic anti-OX40 (CD134) antibody. Aged roughly 23 to 90 with a mean of around 60 years, they were around 85% male.

Data came from immunoSEQ multiplex PCR; TCRdb stores just in-frame clones and leaves some out. The sample carries around 90,000 clones, about 90% recorded once. Per the germline V gene, CDR1 is LGHNA and CDR2 is YNFKEQ. This CDR3 has 14 residues. Trimming left V 5 bases short and J 6 bases short, with 17 bases between. The V and J genes are TRBV4-2 and TRBJ2-7, with no clear D. The sequencing used CD4+ or CD8+ T cells sorted from blood, collected in a trial of the OX40 agonist ivuxolimab. This receptor was obtained from an adult with an advanced solid tumor such as melanoma, head and neck, liver or kidney cancer. CDR3 sequence (DNA): TGTGCCAGCAGCTTAGGGTCATTTCCCTTCGAGCAGTACTTC. Its protein product is CASSLGSFPFEQYF.